This T cell receptor (beta chain) was found in a study of blood T cell repertoires in COVID-19. Study as a whole: Sample material is recorded as cDNA or gDNA derived from T cells, B-cell-depleted T cells, or PBMCs.

The germline gives CDR1 MNHEY, CDR2 SVGAGI. The CDR3 loop spans 14 amino acids. The J segment lost 8 bases and the V segment lost 6 bases, leaving 5 bases of the junction unmatched. In the authors' methods: The assay estimated nucleated cells by amplifying reference gene primers. Data came from immunoSEQ multiplex PCR; TCRdb stores just in-frame clones and leaves some out. V and J calls plus clone size are reproduced from that table; the DNA served to infer D and trimming. The sample has roughly 73,000 clones, about 92% seen once; the top ten hold 1.3% to 1.5%. This clonotype was obtained from a man aged 45-65 years with acute or convalescent COVID-19. The V gene is TRBV6-5, the J gene TRBJ1-6, with 9 nucleotides matching TRBD1. Sequencing was performed on peripheral blood. As DNA, the CDR3 is TGTGCCAGCAGAAAGTGGGACAGGGATTCACCCCTCCACTTT. It translates to CASRKWDRDSPLHF.